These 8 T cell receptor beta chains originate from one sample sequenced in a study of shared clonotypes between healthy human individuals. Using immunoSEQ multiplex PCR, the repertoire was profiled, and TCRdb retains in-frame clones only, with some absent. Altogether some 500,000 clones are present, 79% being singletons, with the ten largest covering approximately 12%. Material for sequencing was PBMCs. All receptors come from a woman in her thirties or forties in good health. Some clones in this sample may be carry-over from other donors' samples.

The DNA for the CDR3 is TGTGCCAGCAGTGGCCTAGCAGGGCGGGAGAGGGCCTACAATGAGCAGTTCTTC. It codes for CASSGLAGRERAYNEQFF. The V gene is TRBV6-1, the J gene TRBJ2-1; 7 nucleotides match TRBD2. This CDR3 comprises 18 residues. CDR1 MNHNS and CDR2 SASEGT come from the germline V gene. V lost 4 bases, J lost 2 bases, and 14 bases stayed unmatched.

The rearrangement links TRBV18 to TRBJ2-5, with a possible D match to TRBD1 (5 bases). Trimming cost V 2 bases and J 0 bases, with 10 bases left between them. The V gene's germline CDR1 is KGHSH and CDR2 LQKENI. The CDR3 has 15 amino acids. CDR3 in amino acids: CASSPSVGDQETQYF. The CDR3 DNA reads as TGTGCCAGCTCACCATCTGTAGGGGACCAAGAGACCCAGTACTTC.

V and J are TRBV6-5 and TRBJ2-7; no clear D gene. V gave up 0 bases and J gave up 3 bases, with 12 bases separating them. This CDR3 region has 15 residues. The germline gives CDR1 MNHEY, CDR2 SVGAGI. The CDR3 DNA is TGTGCCAGCAGTTACTCCCCTGACAAGTACTACGAGCAGTACTTC. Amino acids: CASSYSPDKYYEQYF.

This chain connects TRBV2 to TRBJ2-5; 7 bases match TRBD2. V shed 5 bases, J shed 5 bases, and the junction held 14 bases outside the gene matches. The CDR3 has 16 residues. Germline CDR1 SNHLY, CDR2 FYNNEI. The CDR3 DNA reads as TGTGCCAGCAGTCCGTCCGGGACTATCCTGGGGGAGACCCAGTACTTC. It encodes CASSPSGTILGETQYF. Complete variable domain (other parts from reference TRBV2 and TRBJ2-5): EPEVTQTPSHQVTQMGQEVILRCVPISNHLYFYWYRQILGQKVEFLVSFYNNEISEKSEIFDDQFSVERPDGSNFTLKIRSTKLEDSAMYFCASSPSGTILGETQYFGPGTRLLVL.

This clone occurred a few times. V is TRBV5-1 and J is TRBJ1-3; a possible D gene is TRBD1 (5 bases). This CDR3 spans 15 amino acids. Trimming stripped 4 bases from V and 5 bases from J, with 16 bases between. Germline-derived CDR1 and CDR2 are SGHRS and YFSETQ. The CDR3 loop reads CASSPNGRGRNTIYF. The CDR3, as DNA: TGCGCCAGCAGCCCCAACGGGCGGGGCCGAAACACCATATATTTT.

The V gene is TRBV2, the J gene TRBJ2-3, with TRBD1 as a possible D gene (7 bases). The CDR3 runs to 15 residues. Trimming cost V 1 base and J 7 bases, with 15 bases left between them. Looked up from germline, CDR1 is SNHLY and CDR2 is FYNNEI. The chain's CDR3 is CASSEGAGGMYTQYF. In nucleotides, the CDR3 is TGTGCCAGCAGTGAAGGGGCAGGGGGGATGTATACGCAGTATTTT.

As DNA, the CDR3 is TGCGCCAGCAAGGGGAGGGAGACCCAGTACTTC. Translated: CASKGRETQYF. This chain links TRBV4-1 with TRBJ2-5; D is possibly TRBD2 (6 bases). CDR1 is MGHRA and CDR2 is YSYEKL in the germline V gene. The V end was cut by 7 bases, the J end by 5 bases, with 8 bases between. CDR3 length equals 11 residues.

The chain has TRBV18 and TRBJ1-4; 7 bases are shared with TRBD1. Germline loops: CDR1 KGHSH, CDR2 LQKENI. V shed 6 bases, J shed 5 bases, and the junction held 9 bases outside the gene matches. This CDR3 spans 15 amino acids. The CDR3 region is CASSRDREGNEKLFF. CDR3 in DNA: TGTGCCAGCTCGCGCGACAGGGAAGGGAATGAAAAACTGTTTTTT.